Listed below are T cell receptor beta chains from one sample, sequenced in a study of spatial heterogeneity in lung cancer. Each CDR3 protein gets one entry after TCRdb re-called the 5' RACE reads with MiXCR. The table lists fewer than 20,000 distinct CDR3 sequences, 4.5% to 7% of them singletons. The sequencing here drew on lung tumor tissue, taken at surgery. The source of these receptors is a female donor with early-stage non-small cell lung cancer. Both conserved end residues are part of each CDR3. A D gene is named only where the DNA matches it firmly. Clone size appears in some rows only: once, few, many, or a class for an expanded clone.

size	D	V	J	DNA	CDR3
many	-	TRBV2	TRBJ2-4	TGTGCCAGCACAGGGTTAGCCAAAAACATTCAGTACTTC	CASTGLAKNIQYF
many	TRBD1	TRBV3-1	TRBJ1-2	TGTGCCAGCAGCCAAGTGGGACAGAGGAATGGCTACACCTTC	CASSQVGQRNGYTF
many	TRBD1	TRBV29-1	TRBJ1-1	TGCAGCGTTGAAAGGGACAGGGGTGAGGCTTTCTTT	CSVERDRGEAFF
medium-sized	TRBD2	TRBV5-4	TRBJ2-1	TGTGCCAGCAGCTTGGAAGGACTAGCGGGAGGGCCAGGCAATGAGCAGTTCTTC	CASSLEGLAGGPGNEQFF
many	TRBD2	TRBV9	TRBJ2-5	TGTGCCAGCAGCCCCCACGGGGGGCAAGAGACCCAGTACTTC	CASSPHGGQETQYF
many	-	TRBV5-8	TRBJ1-1	TGTGCCAGCAGCCCCGGGGTTAACACTGAAGCTTTCTTT	CASSPGVNTEAFF
many	-	TRBV4-1	TRBJ1-2	TGCGCCAGCAGCGTAACGGGACGGGGAGCTAACTATGGCTACACCTTC	CASSVTGRGANYGYTF
many	-	TRBV28	TRBJ1-5	TGTGCCAGCAGTACCTCGACCCAGACCCCAAATCAGCCCCAGCATTTT	CASSTSTQTPNQPQHF
many	-	TRBV27	TRBJ2-1	TGTGCCAGCAGCCAAGGTTGGGGGCTTTACAATGAGCAGTTCTTC	CASSQGWGLYNEQFF
many	-	TRBV5-1	TRBJ2-1	TGCGCCAGCAGCTTGGCCTTCTACAGCGGGCCTAGCAATGAGCAGTTCTTC	CASSLAFYSGPSNEQFF
many	-	TRBV12-3/TRBV12-4	TRBJ2-3	TGTGCCAGCAGTTTTTCCCTCCAGCCCACGCAGTATTTT	CASSFSLQPTQYF
many	TRBD2	TRBV19	TRBJ2-1	TGTGCCAGTAGTCCTAGCCGGACTAGCGGGAGAGTCGATGAGCAGTTCTTC	CASSPSRTSGRVDEQFF
many	TRBD2	TRBV4-2	TRBJ2-1	TGTGCCAGCAGCCAAGATCACGGACTAGCCCTGTTCTTC	CASSQDHGLALFF
many	-	TRBV10-3	TRBJ2-1	TGTGCCATCAGTGTTTTTCCTGGCAATGAGCAGTTCTTC	CAISVFPGNEQFF
many	-	TRBV7-3	TRBJ2-3	TGTGCCAGCAGCTTAACTGCAGATACGCAGTATTTT	CASSLTADTQYF
-	-	TRBV15	TRBJ2-1	TGTGCCACCAGCATCTACACCCAGAGCTCCTACAATGAGCAGTTCTTC	CATSIYTQSSYNEQFF
many	TRBD2	TRBV7-2	TRBJ2-1	TGTGCCAGCAGACAGTCTAGCGGGAGTTGGGATGAGCAGTTCTTC	CASRQSSGSWDEQFF
few	-	TRBV29-1	TRBJ2-1	TGCAGCGTTACACCAGTCGGCGATGAGCAGTTCTTC	CSVTPVGDEQFF
medium-sized	TRBD2	TRBV6-5	TRBJ2-2	TGTGCCAGCAGACTTACTGGGGGACTAGCGGGGACCGGGGAGCTGTTTTTT	CASRLTGGLAGTGELFF
-	TRBD1	TRBV20-1	TRBJ1-1	TGCAGTGACGGGACAGGAACGAACACTGAAGCTTTCTTT	CSDGTGTNTEAFF
many	-	TRBV29-1	TRBJ2-3	TGCAGCGGGGGAATGCAGGGGTCGGGCGGCACAGATACGCAGTATTTT	CSGGMQGSGGTDTQYF
few	-	TRBV7-2	TRBJ2-7	TGTGCCAGCAGCACGCAGGGTCTTGAGCAGTACTTC	CASSTQGLEQYF
many	TRBD1	TRBV5-6	TRBJ1-1	TGTGCCAGCAGCTTGCGGGACAGGGGGCCTGAAGCTTTCTTT	CASSLRDRGPEAFF
few	-	TRBV29-1	TRBJ1-1	TGCAGCGTTGGTTGGGCGGGGAACACTGAAGCTTTCTTT	CSVGWAGNTEAFF
many	-	TRBV7-8	TRBJ2-1	TGTGCCAGCAGCTTAGCATCAAGCTACAATGAGCAGTTCTTC	CASSLASSYNEQFF
many	-	TRBV7-6	TRBJ2-1	TGTGCCAGCAGCTTAGCTGGAGGTTATGAGCAGTTCTTC	CASSLAGGYEQFF
few	-	TRBV5-1	TRBJ2-2	TGCGCCAGCAGCTCAGACAGGTTATCGAACACCGGGGAGCTGTTTTTT	CASSSDRLSNTGELFF
many	-	TRBV20-1	TRBJ2-3	TGCAGTGCCTCCCCCCAAGCGGATAGCACAGATACGCAGTATTTT	CSASPQADSTDTQYF
many	-	TRBV20-1	TRBJ2-2	TGCAGTGCTAGGGACGGAAGCCCCACCGGGGAGCTGTTTTTT	CSARDGSPTGELFF
many	-	TRBV12-3/TRBV12-4	TRBJ1-1	TGTGCCAGCAGTCCCCGCCCGTATCGCACTGAAGCTTTCTTT	CASSPRPYRTEAFF
medium-sized	TRBD1	TRBV6-6	TRBJ2-7	TGTGCCAGCAGTTACTCTAACAGGGGGTACGAGCAGTACTTC	CASSYSNRGYEQYF
many	TRBD2	TRBV12-3/TRBV12-4	TRBJ2-2	TGTGCCAGCAGTTTTACTAGCGGGAACACCGGGGAGCTGTTTTTT	CASSFTSGNTGELFF
many	-	TRBV7-9	TRBJ1-2	TGTGCCAGCAGCTTAGAGGGGCACTATGGCTACACCTTC	CASSLEGHYGYTF
many	-	TRBV29-1	TRBJ2-7	TGCAGCGTTGGCGCTCTGGGCGAGCAGTACTTC	CSVGALGEQYF
-	-	TRBV28	TRBJ1-5	TGTGCCAGCGGTTCCGAGGTGTTCAATCAGCCCCAGCATTTT	CASGSEVFNQPQHF
-	TRBD1	TRBV4-1	TRBJ2-1	TGCGCCAGCAGCCTCACGGGGGACAGGGTTGATGAGCAGTTCTTC	CASSLTGDRVDEQFF
few	-	TRBV29-1	TRBJ2-3	TGCAGCGTTGAAGATGGGTGGGATACGCAGTATTTT	CSVEDGWDTQYF
few	-	TRBV7-9	TRBJ1-1	TGTGCCAGCAGCTCCCTGGACGAGATCGTTGCCACTGAAGCTTTCTTT	CASSSLDEIVATEAFF
many	TRBD2	TRBV20-1	TRBJ2-1	TGCAGTGCTAGAGGTGTCGAGCGGGAGAGGGTCTCCTACAATGAGCAGTTCTTC	CSARGVERERVSYNEQFF
-	-	TRBV12-3/TRBV12-4	TRBJ1-4	TGTGCCAGCAGTTTGAGAAATTTTGAAAAACTGTTTTTT	CASSLRNFEKLFF
few	TRBD2	TRBV12-3/TRBV12-4	TRBJ2-1	TGTGCCAGCAGTTTTTCAGCGGGAGGTCCCTACAATGAGCAGTTCTTC	CASSFSAGGPYNEQFF
many	TRBD2	TRBV7-8	TRBJ2-2	TGTGCCAGCAGATTCAGACTAGCGGGATACGGGGAGCTGTTTTTT	CASRFRLAGYGELFF
many	-	TRBV7-3	TRBJ2-3	TGTGCCAGCAGCTTATATCAGGGAGCAGATACGCAGTATTTT	CASSLYQGADTQYF
many	-	TRBV18	TRBJ1-5	TGTGCCAGCTCACCAAGGTACGGGGATCAGCCCCAGCATTTT	CASSPRYGDQPQHF
many	-	TRBV9	TRBJ2-1	TGTGCCAGCAGCCAGGGGGGGGAGCCCTTGAATGAGCAGTTCTTC	CASSQGGEPLNEQFF
few	TRBD1	TRBV5-1	TRBJ1-6	TGCGCCAGCAGCCTAATGGAGCCGGGACAGGGTTGGGATAATTCACCCCTCCACTTT	CASSLMEPGQGWDNSPLHF
many	-	TRBV2	TRBJ1-1	TGTGCCAGCAGTGTGGAGGGGGGGACTGAAGCTTTCTTT	CASSVEGGTEAFF
-	TRBD1	TRBV12-3/TRBV12-4	TRBJ2-1	TGTGCCAGCAGCCCTTTCAGGGGGCGCGATGAGCAGTTCTTC	CASSPFRGRDEQFF
few	-	TRBV6-1	TRBJ1-4	TGTGCCAGCAGGGACACAGGATTTGGAGAAAAACTGTTTTTT	CASRDTGFGEKLFF
few	-	TRBV27	TRBJ2-1	TGTGCCAGCAAGTTGAACCACTACAATGAGCAGTTCTTC	CASKLNHYNEQFF